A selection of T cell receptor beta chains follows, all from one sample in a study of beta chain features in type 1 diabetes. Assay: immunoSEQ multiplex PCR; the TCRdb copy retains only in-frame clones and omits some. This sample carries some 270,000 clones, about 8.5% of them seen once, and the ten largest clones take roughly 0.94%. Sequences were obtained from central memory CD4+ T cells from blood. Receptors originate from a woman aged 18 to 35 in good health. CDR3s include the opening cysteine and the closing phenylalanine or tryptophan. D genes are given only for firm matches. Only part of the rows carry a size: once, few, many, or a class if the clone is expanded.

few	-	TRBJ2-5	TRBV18	CASSLAQGQQETQYF
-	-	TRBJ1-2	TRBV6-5	CASSYKANYGYTF
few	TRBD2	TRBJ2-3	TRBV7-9	CASSGGLVSTDTQYF
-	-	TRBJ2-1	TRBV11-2	CASSLDRHNEQFF
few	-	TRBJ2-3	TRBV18	CASAGLAPTDTQYF
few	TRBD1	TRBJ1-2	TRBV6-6	CASCVSQGVAYGYTF
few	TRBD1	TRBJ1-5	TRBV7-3	CASSADRDSFQPQHF
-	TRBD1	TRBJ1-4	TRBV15	CATSRFSWDRGREKLFF
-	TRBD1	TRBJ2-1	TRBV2	CASSQDRGHLNEQFF
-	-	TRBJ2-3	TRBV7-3	CASSLFVGGTQYF
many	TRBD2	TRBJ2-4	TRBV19	CASSIPGGFQYF
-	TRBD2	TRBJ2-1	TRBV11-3	CASSLGLAVSSYNEQFF
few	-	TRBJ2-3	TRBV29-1	CSVGRAHTDTQYF
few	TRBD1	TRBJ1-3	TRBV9	CASRQGLGNTIYF
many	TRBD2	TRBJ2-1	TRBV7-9	CATSTWTSREQFF
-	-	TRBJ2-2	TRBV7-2	CASSPSGRGLELFF
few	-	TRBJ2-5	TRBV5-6	CASSRELKETQYF